A single sample is the source of the 3 T cell receptor beta chains below, sequenced in a study of blood T cell repertoires in COVID-19. Assay: immunoSEQ multiplex PCR; the TCRdb copy retains only in-frame clones and omits some. The profile covers 180,000 or so clones, with about 85% appearing a single time and 9.8% taken by the ten largest. The source material was peripheral blood. These TCRs come from a woman over 75 with acute or convalescent COVID-19.

The CDR3 DNA reads TGCAGCGTTGTAGCGGGGGCGCCCTACGAGCAGTACTTC. Translating gives CSVVAGAPYEQYF. This chain joins TRBV29-1 and TRBJ2-7, with 9 bases lining up with TRBD2. CDR1 is SQVTM, CDR2 ANQGSEA, per germline. This CDR3 has 13 amino acids. J was trimmed by 2 bases and V by 4 bases; bases with no gene match: 3.

The chain recombines TRBV7-9 with TRBJ1-3; D is unclear. V shed 3 bases and J shed 4 bases, with 13 bases lying between them. The CDR3 sequence is 15 residues long. Germline V gene sequence: CDR1 SEHNR, CDR2 FQNEAQ (reference sequence). CDR3 sequence (DNA): TGTGCCAGCAGCTTGTTACAGTCGGAAGGAAACACCATATATTTT. It yields the protein CASSLLQSEGNTIYF.

The rearrangement links TRBV21-1 to TRBJ2-7; no check of the table's D call, TRBD1, against the DNA was made. TRBV21-1 is deemed a pseudogene. CDR3 length: 17 amino acids. CDR3 sequence reads: CASSKAPGTPGSYEQYF. The CDR3 DNA reads TGTGCCAGCAGCAAAGCCCCCGGGACACCCGGCTCCTACGAGCAGTACTTC.